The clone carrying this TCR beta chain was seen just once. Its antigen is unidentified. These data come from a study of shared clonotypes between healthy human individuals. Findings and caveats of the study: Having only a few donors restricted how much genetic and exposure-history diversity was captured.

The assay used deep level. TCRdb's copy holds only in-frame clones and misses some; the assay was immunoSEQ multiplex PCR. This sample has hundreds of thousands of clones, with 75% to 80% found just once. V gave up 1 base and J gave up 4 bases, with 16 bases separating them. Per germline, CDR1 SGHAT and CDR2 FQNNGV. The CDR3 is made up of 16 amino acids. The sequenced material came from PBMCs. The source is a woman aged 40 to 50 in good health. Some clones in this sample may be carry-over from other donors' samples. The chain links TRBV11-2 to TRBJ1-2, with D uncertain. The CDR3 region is CASSLASGLLGYGYTF. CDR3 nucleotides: TGTGCCAGCAGCTTAGCGTCAGGACTTTTGGGCTATGGCTACACCTTC.